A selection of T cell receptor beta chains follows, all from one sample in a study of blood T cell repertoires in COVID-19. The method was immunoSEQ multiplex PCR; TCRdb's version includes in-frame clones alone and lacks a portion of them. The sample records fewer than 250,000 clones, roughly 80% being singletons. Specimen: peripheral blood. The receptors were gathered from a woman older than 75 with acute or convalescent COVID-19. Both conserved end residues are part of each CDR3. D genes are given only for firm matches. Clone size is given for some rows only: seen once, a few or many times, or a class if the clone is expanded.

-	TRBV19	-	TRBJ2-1	TGTGCCAGTAGTCGACGACTAGTTGATGAGCAGTTCTTC	CASSRRLVDEQFF
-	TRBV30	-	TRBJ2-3	TGTGCCTGGAGTGTACGTCATGAAGACACTCTGGGAGTATGGACAGATACGCAGTATTTT	CAWSVRHEDTLGVWTDTQYF
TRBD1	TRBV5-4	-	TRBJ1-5	TGTGCCAGCAGCTCGGACAGGGCGGGTCAGCCCCAGCATTTT	CASSSDRAGQPQHF
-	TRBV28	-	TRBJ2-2	TGTGCCAGCAGTTTACAGGGTGGTCAGTTCCCCGGGGAGCTGTTTTTT	CASSLQGGQFPGELFF
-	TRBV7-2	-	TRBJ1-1	TGTGCCAGCAGCTTAGCGGGGTTTAGCGGGGGGCTAGCTTTCTTT	CASSLAGFSGGLAFF
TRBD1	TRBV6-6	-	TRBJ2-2	TGTGCCAGCAGTTTACAGGGGCCCGGGGAGCTGTTTTTT	CASSLQGPGELFF
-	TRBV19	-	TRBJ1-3	TGTGCCAGTAGTGTCACGGGGGTAGCTGGAAACACCATATATTTT	CASSVTGVAGNTIYF
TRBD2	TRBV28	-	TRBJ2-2	TGTGCCAGCAGTCTCAAGATAGCGGGAGCAGCCGGGGAGCTGTTTTTT	CASSLKIAGAAGELFF
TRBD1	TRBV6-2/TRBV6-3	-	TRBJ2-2	TGTGCCAGCAGTTCCGGGACAGCTTACACCGGGGAGCTGTTTTTT	CASSSGTAYTGELFF
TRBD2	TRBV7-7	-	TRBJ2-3	TGTGCTAGCAGCCCCGGACTAGCGGGAGGAGATACGCAGTATTTT	CASSPGLAGGDTQYF
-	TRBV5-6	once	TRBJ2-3	TGTGCCAGCAGCTTGTATTCAGGGTTTAGCACAGATACGCAGTATTTT	CASSLYSGFSTDTQYF
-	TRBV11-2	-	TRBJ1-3	TGTGCCAGCAGCCATCAGATCTCTGGAAACACCATATATTTT	CASSHQISGNTIYF
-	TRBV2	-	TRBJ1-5	TGTGCCAGCAGTGACCCAGGGCCAGGGGTGCAGCCCCAGCATTTT	CASSDPGPGVQPQHF
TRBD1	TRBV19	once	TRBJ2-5	TGTGCCAGTAGTTCCTTCCCGACAGGGTTGGCCCAGTACTTC	CASSSFPTGLAQYF
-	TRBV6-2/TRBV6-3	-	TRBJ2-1	TGTGCCAGCAGTTACTCTAGGACAGTCCTCTACAATGAGCAGTTCTTC	CASSYSRTVLYNEQFF
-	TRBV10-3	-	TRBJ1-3	TGTGCCATCAGTGAGTCCCGGGCTGGAAACACCATATATTTT	CAISESRAGNTIYF
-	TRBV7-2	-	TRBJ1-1	TGTGCCAGCAGCACATCGACAGTGAACACTGAAGCTTTCTTT	CASSTSTVNTEAFF
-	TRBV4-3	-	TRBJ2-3	TGCGCCAGCAGCCAAGATCAAACCCCCGCTGGCCCAGATACGCAGTATTTT	CASSQDQTPAGPDTQYF
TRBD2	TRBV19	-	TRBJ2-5	TGTGCCAGTAAACGAACTAGCGGGAGAGAGACCCAGTACTTC	CASKRTSGRETQYF
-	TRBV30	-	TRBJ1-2	TGTGCCTGGAGTGTACAGGGACACAATGGCTACACCTTC	CAWSVQGHNGYTF
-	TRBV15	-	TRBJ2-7	TGTGCCACCAGCAGAGAAGGGGTAAACTCCTACGAGCAGTACTTC	CATSREGVNSYEQYF
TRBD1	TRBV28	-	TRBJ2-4	TGTGCCAGCAGGCTGGGGACAGGCGGGTTAGCCAAAAACATTCAGTACTTC	CASRLGTGGLAKNIQYF
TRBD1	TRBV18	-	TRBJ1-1	TGTGCCAGCTCACCGACCGGGACAGTCGGTTACACTGAAGCTTTCTTT	CASSPTGTVGYTEAFF
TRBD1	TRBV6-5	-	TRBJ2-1	TGTGCCAGCAGTTATCCACAGGGGGCCTTGTATGAGCAGTTCTTC	CASSYPQGALYEQFF
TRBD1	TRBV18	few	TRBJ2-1	TGTGCCAGCTCACCTCCGACAGGGGGAACCTACAATGAGCAGTTCTTC	CASSPPTGGTYNEQFF
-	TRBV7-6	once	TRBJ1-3	TGTGCCAGCAGCTTGGGCCAGGGATTCTCTGGAAACACCATATATTTT	CASSLGQGFSGNTIYF
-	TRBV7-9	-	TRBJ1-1	TGTGCCAGCAGCGTCTCCGGGGACTTAAACACTGAAGCTTTCTTT	CASSVSGDLNTEAFF
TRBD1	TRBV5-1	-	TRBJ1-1	TGCGCCAGCAGCCTTAGACAGGGGAGAGATACTGAAGCTTTCTTT	CASSLRQGRDTEAFF
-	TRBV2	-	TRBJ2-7	TGTGCCAGCAGTGGTCACAGGCGCTACGAGCAGTACTTC	CASSGHRRYEQYF
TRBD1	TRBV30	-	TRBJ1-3	TGTGCCTGGAGTGTAGGGACAGCCGGAAACACCATATATTTT	CAWSVGTAGNTIYF
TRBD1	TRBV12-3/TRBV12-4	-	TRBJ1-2	TGTGCCAGCAGTTCCGGACAGGGCGGCTACACCTTC	CASSSGQGGYTF
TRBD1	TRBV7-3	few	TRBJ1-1	TGTGCCAGCAGTTTACAGGGGGGCACTGAAGCTTTCTTT	CASSLQGGTEAFF
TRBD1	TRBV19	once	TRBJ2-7	TGTGCCAGTAGTATTTATTCGGGGACAGGGACCCTCTCCTACGAGCAGTACTTC	CASSIYSGTGTLSYEQYF
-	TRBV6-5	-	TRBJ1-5	TGTGCCAGCAAATCGCAGATTCTTACCAATCAGCCCCAGCATTTT	CASKSQILTNQPQHF
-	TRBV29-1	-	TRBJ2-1	TGCAGCGCCGGGCCAGGACTAAAGCAGTTCTTC	CSAGPGLKQFF